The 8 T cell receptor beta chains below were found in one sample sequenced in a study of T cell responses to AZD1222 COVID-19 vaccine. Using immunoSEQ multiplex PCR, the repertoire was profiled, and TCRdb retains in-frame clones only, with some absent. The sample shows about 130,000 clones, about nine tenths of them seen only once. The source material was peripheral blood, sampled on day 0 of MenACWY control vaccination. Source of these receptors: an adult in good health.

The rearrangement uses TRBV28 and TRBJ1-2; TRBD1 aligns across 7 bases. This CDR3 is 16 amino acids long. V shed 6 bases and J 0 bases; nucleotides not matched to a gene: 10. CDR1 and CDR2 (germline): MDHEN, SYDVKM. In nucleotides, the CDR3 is TGTGCCAGCAGCACCGGGACAGCGCTTGCTAACTATGGCTACACCTTC. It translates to CASSTGTALANYGYTF.

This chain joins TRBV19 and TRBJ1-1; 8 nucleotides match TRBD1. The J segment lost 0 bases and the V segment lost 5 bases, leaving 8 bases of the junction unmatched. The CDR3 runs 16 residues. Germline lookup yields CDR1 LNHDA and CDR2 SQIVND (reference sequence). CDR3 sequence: CASSGQGLPMNTEAFF. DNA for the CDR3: TGTGCCAGTAGTGGACAGGGCCTGCCTATGAACACTGAAGCTTTCTTT.

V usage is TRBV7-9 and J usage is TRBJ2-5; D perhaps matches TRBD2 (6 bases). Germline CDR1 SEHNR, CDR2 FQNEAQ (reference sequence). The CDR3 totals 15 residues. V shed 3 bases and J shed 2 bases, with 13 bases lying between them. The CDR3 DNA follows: TGTGCCAGCAGCTTTCTCCAGCGGGCACAAGAGACCCAGTACTTC. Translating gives CASSFLQRAQETQYF. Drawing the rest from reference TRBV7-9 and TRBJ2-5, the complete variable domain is DTGVSQNPRHKITKRGQNVTFRCDPISEHNRLYWYRQTLGQGPEFLTYFQNEAQLEKSRLLSDRFSAERPKGSFSTLEIQRTEQGDSAMYLCASSFLQRAQETQYFGPGTRLLVL.

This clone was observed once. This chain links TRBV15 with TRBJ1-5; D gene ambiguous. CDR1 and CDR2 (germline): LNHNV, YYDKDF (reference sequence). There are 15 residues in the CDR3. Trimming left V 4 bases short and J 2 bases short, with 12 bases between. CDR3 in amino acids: CATSNYLVGNQPQHF. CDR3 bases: TGTGCCACCAGCAATTATCTTGTGGGCAATCAGCCCCAGCATTTT. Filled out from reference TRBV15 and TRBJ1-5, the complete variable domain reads DAMVIQNPRYQVTQFGKPVTLSCSQTLNHNVMYWYQQKSSQAPKLLFHYYDKDFNNEADTPDNFQSRRPNTSFCFLDIRSPGLGDTAMYLCATSNYLVGNQPQHFGDGTRLSIL.

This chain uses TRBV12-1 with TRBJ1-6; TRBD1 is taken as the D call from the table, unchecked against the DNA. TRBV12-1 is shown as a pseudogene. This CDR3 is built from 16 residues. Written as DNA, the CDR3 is TGTGCCAGCAGCTCCGACAGGGAATCCTATAATTCACCCCTCCACTTT. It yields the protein CASSSDRESYNSPLHF.

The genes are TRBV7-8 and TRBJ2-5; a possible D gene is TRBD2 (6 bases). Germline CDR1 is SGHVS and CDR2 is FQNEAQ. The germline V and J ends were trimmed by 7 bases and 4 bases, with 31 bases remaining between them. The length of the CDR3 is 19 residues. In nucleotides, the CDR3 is TGTGCCAGCAACATCCCCATCCTCAAGACGGGGGAGAAAGGAGAGACCCAGTACTTC. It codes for CASNIPILKTGEKGETQYF.

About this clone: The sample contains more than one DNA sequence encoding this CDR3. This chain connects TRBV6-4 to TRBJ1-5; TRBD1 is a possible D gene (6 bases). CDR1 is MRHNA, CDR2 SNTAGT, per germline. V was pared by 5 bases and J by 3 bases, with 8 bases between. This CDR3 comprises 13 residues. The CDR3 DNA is TGTGCCAGCAGTACAGGGTCCAATCAGCCCCAGCATTTT. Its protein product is CASSTGSNQPQHF.

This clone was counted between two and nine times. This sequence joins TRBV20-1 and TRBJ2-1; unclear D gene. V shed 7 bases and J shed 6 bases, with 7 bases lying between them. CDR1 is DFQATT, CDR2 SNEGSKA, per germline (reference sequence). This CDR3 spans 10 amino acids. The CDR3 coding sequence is TGCAGTGGAGTGGGCAATGAGCAGTTCTTC. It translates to CSGVGNEQFF.